One sample yielded the 13 T cell receptor beta chains listed below, sequenced in a study of radiotherapy plus CTLA-4 blockade in lung cancer. Clones were read by immunoSEQ multiplex PCR, and TCRdb kept only the in-frame ones, dropping some. The data show about 100,000 clones, around 82% seen once. Sequenced material: peripheral blood, taken from a patient treated with radiotherapy plus ipilimumab. The receptors were sampled from a human donor with non-small cell lung cancer who had stable disease on radiotherapy plus ipilimumab.

This sequence joins TRBV2 and TRBJ2-5; 9 nucleotides match TRBD1. This CDR3 is 14 amino acids long. Germline CDR1 is SNHLY and CDR2 is FYNNEI. Germline trimming cut 7 bases from V and 4 bases from J; bases unmatched to any gene: 7. CDR3 bases: TGTGCCAGCAAGCAGGGACAGGGAGGAGAGACCCAGTACTTC. Protein sequence: CASKQGQGGETQYF.

The V call is TRBV6-5, the J call TRBJ1-1; D unclear. The CDR3 runs to 14 residues. V lost 7 bases and J lost 5, with 17 bases in between. Germline V lookup: CDR1 MNHEY, CDR2 SVGAGI. The CDR3 sequence is CASKPGRVRTEAFF. For the CDR3, the DNA is TGTGCCAGCAAACCGGGCCGAGTAAGGACTGAAGCTTTCTTT.

V and J are TRBV28 and TRBJ2-2; D ambiguous. Germline V gene data show CDR1 as MDHEN and CDR2 as SYDVKM. Trimming removed 6 bases at V and 1 base at J, with 6 bases between. CDR3 length: 13 amino acids. CDR3 sequence (DNA): TGTGCCAGCAGCCGACAGAACACCGGGGAGCTGTTTTTT. Translated, it gives CASSRQNTGELFF.

The rearrangement uses TRBV6-1 and TRBJ2-5; TRBD1 aligns across 9 bases. Germline V gene data show CDR1 as MNHNS and CDR2 as SASEGT. CDR3 size: 18 residues. Unmatched junction bases numbered 14, after V lost 5 bases and J lost 1 base. CDR3 in amino acids: CASSQGRGTGPFQETQYF. DNA of the CDR3: TGTGCCAGCAGTCAAGGACGGGGGACAGGGCCTTTCCAAGAGACCCAGTACTTC.

The chain recombines TRBV19 with TRBJ2-3; 8 nucleotides agree with TRBD2. V lost 6 bases to trimming and J lost 8 bases; unmatched junction nucleotides: 13. CDR3 length: 15 amino acids. In germline, CDR1 is LNHDA, CDR2 SQIVND (reference sequence). Here the CDR3 DNA reads TGTGCCAGTAGCTCCCGTAGCGGGACCCAAAGTACGCAGTATTTT. This encodes CASSSRSGTQSTQYF.

J is TRBJ2-5 and V is TRBV18; D is possibly TRBD1 or TRBD2 (5 bases each). Germline V lookup: CDR1 KGHSH, CDR2 LQKENI. Trimming cost V 1 base and J 4 bases, with 13 bases left between them. The CDR3 spans 15 residues. The CDR3 DNA follows: TGTGCCAGCTCACCACTTGAGGGGAAGCGAGAGACCCAGTACTTC. Translating it yields CASSPLEGKRETQYF.

The chain is built from TRBV11-2 and TRBJ2-5; TRBD2 agrees at 11 bases. The J call may be wrong; the DNA end is better matched by TRBJ2-7. Germline values: CDR1 SGHAT, CDR2 FQNNGV. The CDR3 totals 15 residues. The CDR3 sequence is CASSSRTSGPYEQYF. In DNA, the CDR3 is TGTGCCAGCAGCTCACGGACTAGCGGGCCCTACGAGCAGTACTTC.

This clone was counted once. V is TRBV9 and J is TRBJ2-5, with D possibly being TRBD1 (6 bases). The CDR3 covers 15 residues. Germline V gene lookup returns CDR1 SGDLS and CDR2 YYNGEE. V was shortened by 3 bases and J by 4 bases, with 16 bases between the two germline ends. The CDR3, as DNA: TGTGCCAGCAGCGCGAGGGGGACCTGGGCAGAGACCCAGTACTTC. This codes for CASSARGTWAETQYF. The full variable domain, rest sourced from reference TRBV9 and TRBJ2-5, is DSGVTQTPKHLITATGQRVTLRCSPRSGDLSVYWYQQSLDQGLQFLIQYYNGEERAKGNILERFSAQQFPDLHSELNLSSLELGDSALYFCASSARGTWAETQYFGPGTRLLVL.

This sequence joins TRBV28 and TRBJ2-2; the match to TRBD1 covers 7 bases. The CDR3 consists of 13 residues. V dropped 7 bases and J dropped 8; count of bases not matched to a gene: 7. The V gene's germline CDR1 is MDHEN and CDR2 SYDVKM. The DNA of the CDR3 is TGTGCCAGCACCGACAGGGTAACGGGGGAGCTGTTTTTT. It codes for CASTDRVTGELFF. Looking up the rest from reference TRBV28 and TRBJ2-2 gives the full variable domain: DVKVTQSSRYLVKRTGEKVFLECVQDMDHENMFWYRQDPGLGLRLIYFSYDVKMKEKGDIPEGYSVSREKKERFSLILESASTNQTSMYLCASTDRVTGELFFGEGSRLTVL.

The chain links TRBV6-5 to TRBJ2-1, with TRBD2 matching over 10 bases. Germline CDR1 MNHEY, CDR2 SVGAGI. Trimming at V came to 2 bases and at J to 3 bases, leaving 1 base not matched to a gene. This CDR3 comprises 15 residues. CDR3 protein: CASSYPSGSYNEQFF. DNA of the CDR3: TGTGCCAGCAGTTACCCTAGCGGGAGCTACAATGAGCAGTTCTTC.

The CDR3 reads CASSLAVNEQFF. The CDR3 bases are TGTGCCAGCAGCTTAGCAGTCAATGAGCAGTTCTTC. The chain employs TRBV11-2 and TRBJ2-1; D not resolved. V lost 1 base and J 6 bases, leaving 4 bases between the germline ends. The germline CDR1 and CDR2 sequences are SGHAT and FQNNGV. This CDR3 is built from 12 residues. Full variable domain (outside the CDR3, taken from reference TRBV11-2 and TRBJ2-1): EAGVAQSPRYKIIEKRQSVAFWCNPISGHATLYWYQQILGQGPKLLIQFQNNGVVDDSQLPKDRFSAERLKGVDSTLKIQPAKLEDSAVYLCASSLAVNEQFFGPGTRLTVL.

V gene TRBV10-3 combines with J gene TRBJ2-7, with a weak D call TRBD1 (7 bases). This CDR3 contains 14 residues. V lost 4 bases to trimming and J lost 4 bases, with 14 bases between them. CDR1 and CDR2 from the germline V gene are ENHRY and SYGVKD. The CDR3 nucleotides are TGTGCCATCAGTGCGGGCGGGACAGCTTACGAGCAGTACTTC. It specifies CAISAGGTAYEQYF.

The gene calls are TRBV2 and TRBJ1-2, with a weak D call TRBD1 (5 bases). Germline V lookup: CDR1 SNHLY, CDR2 FYNNEI. The CDR3 runs to 13 residues. Between the trimmed V and J ends, which lost 1 base and 3 bases, there was a span of 6 bases. CDR3 DNA sequence: TGTGCCAGCAGTGAAGGGGGGTACTATGGCTACACCTTC. Its protein is CASSEGGYYGYTF.